This TCR beta chain was captured by sequencing in a study of T cells in Graves' hyperthyroidism and ophthalmopathy. Study-wide context: The authors collected peripheral blood at initial diagnosis, before any treatment.

Amplification of TCR beta CDR3 regions was performed using RNA transcripts as template. An initial round of RT-PCR targeting the TCR CDR3 relied on the HTBI primer set. TCRdb analysed the multiplex PCR reads with MiXCR anew, one entry per CDR3 protein. The sample carries about 410,000 distinct CDR3 sequences, about 15% recorded once. Those patients with uncontrolled infection, other autoimmune disease, pregnancy or lactation were excluded. Germline V gene sequence: CDR1 SGHTA, CDR2 FQGTGA. Deletions cut 6 bases from V and 4 bases from J, with 21 bases between. The CDR3 covers 16 residues. The sample holds many counts of this clonotype.

Sequenced material: blood. The clonotype comes from a woman aged 25 to 39 with Graves' ophthalmopathy. The J gene is TRBJ1-1, the V gene TRBV7-3, with D possibly being TRBD1 (5 bases). This CDR3 is CASRFSPREGCTEAFF. CDR3 in DNA: TGTGCCAGCAGATTCTCCCCCCGGGAGGGGTGCACTGAAGCTTTCTTT.